This entry concerns a single T cell receptor beta chain. The table came from immunoSEQ multiplex PCR; TCRdb's copy has only in-frame clones and leaves some out. This listing includes fewer than 250,000 clones. The data were obtained in a study of control samples from healthy donors and cancer patients. This CDR3 has 15 residues. Trimming shortened V by 0 bases and J by 10 bases, and 14 bases separated the two germline ends. Germline V gene data show CDR1 as SGHRS and CDR2 as YFSETQ. The sequencing sample was made of blood. The sequence was collected from a woman aged 25-40 years in good health. The V gene is TRBV5-1, the J gene TRBJ1-6; possibly TRBD1 for D (6 bases). The CDR3 region has the DNA TGCGCCAGCAGCTTGGGAGGGGGGCTGGAGTCACCCCTCCACTTT. It is translated as CASSLGGGLESPLHF.